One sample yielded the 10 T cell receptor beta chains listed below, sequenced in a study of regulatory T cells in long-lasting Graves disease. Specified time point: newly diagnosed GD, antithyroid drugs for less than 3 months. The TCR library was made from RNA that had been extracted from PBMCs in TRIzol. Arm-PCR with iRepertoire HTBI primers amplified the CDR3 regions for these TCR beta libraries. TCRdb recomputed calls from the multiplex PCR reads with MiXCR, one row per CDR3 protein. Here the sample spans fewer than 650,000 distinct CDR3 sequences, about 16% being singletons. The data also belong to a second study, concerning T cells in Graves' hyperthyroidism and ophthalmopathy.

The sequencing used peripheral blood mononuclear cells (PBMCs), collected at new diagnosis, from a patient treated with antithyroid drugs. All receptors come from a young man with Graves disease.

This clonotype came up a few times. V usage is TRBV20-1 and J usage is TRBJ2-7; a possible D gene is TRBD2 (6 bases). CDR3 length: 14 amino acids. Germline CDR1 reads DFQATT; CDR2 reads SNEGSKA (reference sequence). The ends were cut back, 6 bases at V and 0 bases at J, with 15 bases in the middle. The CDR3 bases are TGCAGTGCAAATAATCTAGCGAGCTCCTACGAGCAGTACTTC. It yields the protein CSANNLASSYEQYF.

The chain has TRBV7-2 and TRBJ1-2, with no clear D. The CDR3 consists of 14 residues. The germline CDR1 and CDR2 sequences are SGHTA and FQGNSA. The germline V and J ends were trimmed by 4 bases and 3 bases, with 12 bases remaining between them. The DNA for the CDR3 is TGTGCCAGCAGCTCACCTAAGGATGACTATGGCTACACCTTC. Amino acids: CASSSPKDDYGYTF. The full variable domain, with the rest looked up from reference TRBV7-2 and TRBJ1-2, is GAGVSQSPSNKVTEKGKDVELRCDPISGHTALYWYRQSLGQGLEFLIYFQGNSAPDKSGLPSDRFSAERTGGSVSTLTIQRTQQEDSAVYLCASSSPKDDYGYTFGSGTRLTVV.

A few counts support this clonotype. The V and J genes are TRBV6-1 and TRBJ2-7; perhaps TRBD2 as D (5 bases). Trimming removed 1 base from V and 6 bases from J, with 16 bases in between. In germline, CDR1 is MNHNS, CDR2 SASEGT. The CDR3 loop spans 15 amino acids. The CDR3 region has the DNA TGTGCCAGCAGTGAAGGCCTAGCCGCCCGGGGCGAGCAGTACTTC. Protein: CASSEGLAARGEQYF.

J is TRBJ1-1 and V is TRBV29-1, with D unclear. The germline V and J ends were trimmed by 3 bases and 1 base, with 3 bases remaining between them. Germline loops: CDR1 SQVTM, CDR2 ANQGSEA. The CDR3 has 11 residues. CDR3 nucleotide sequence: TGCAGCGTTGAGACGAACACTGAAGCTTTCTTT. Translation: CSVETNTEAFF.

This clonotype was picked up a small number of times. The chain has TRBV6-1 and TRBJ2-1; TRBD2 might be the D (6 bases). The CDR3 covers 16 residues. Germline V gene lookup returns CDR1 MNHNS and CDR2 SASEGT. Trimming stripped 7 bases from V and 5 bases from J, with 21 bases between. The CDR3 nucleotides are TGTGCCAGCACCTGGGACTTTCCTCTCGACGACAATGAGCAGTTCTTC. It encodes CASTWDFPLDDNEQFF.

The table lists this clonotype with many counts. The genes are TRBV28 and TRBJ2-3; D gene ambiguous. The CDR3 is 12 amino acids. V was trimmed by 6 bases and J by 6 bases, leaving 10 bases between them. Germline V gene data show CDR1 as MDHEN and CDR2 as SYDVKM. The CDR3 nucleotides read TGTGCCAGCAGACTAACCCAGGATACGCAGTATTTT. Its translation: CASRLTQDTQYF.

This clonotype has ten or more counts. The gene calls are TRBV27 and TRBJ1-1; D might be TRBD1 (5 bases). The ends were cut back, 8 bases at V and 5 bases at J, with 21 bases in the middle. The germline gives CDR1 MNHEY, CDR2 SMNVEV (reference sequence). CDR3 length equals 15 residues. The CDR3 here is CASSWGGGAVTEAFF. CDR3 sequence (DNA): TGTGCCAGCTCCTGGGGGGGAGGGGCGGTTACTGAAGCTTTCTTT.

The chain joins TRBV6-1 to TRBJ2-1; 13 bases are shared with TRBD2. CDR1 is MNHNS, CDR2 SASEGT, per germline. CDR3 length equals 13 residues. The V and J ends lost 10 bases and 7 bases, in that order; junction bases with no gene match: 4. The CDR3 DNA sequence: TGTGCCACCCTACTAGCGGGAGGGAATGAGCAGTTCTTC. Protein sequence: CATLLAGGNEQFF.

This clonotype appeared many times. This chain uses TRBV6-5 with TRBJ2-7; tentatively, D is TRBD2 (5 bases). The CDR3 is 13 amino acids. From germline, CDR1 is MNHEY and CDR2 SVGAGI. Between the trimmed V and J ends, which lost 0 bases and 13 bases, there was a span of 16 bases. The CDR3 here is CASSYSVQAREYF. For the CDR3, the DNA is TGTGCCAGCAGTTACTCTGTCCAGGCCCGGGAATACTTC.

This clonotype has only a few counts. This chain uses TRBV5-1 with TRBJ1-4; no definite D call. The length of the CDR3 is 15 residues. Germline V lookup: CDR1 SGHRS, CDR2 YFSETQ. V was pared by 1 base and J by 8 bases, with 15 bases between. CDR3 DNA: TGCGCCAGCAGCTTGTGGAATCGGAATTCCGAAAAACTGTTTTTT. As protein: CASSLWNRNSEKLFF.